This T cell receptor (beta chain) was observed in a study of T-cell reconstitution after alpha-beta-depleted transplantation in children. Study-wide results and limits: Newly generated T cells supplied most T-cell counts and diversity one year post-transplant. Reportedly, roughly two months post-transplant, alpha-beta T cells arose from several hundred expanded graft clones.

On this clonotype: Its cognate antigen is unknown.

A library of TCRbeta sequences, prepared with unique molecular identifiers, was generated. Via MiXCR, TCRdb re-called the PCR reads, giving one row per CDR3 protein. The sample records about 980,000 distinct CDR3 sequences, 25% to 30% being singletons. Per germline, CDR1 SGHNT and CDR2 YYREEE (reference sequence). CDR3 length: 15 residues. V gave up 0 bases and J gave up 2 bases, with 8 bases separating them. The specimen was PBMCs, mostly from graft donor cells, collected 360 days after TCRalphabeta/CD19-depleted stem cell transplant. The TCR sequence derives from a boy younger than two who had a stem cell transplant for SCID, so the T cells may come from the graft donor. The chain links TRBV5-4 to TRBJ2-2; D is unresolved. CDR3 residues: CASSLGTFNTGELFF. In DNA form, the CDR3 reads TGTGCCAGCAGCTTGGGAACTTTCAACACCGGGGAGCTGTTTTTT.